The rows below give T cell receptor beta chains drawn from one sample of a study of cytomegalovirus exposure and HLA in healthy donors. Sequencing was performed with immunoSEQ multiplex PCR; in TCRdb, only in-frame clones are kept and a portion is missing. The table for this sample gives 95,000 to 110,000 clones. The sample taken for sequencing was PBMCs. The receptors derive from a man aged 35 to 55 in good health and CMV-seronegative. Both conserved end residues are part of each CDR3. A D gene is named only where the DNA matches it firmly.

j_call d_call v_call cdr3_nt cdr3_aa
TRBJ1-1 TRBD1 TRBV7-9 TGTGCCAGCAGCTTGGGACAGGGGGCGTCCACTGAAGCTTTCTTT CASSLGQGASTEAFF
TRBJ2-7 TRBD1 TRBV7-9 TGTGCCAGCAGCGGTCGGACAGGGGGCTTATACGAGCAGTACTTC CASSGRTGGLYEQYF
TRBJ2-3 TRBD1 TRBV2 TGTGCCAGCAGTAAAAGGACAGGGACAAGCACAGATACGCAGTATTTT CASSKRTGTSTDTQYF
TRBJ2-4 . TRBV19 TGTGCCAGTAGTAATAAGAGGGTGGGAGGAACCAAAAACATTCAGTACTTC CASSNKRVGGTKNIQYF
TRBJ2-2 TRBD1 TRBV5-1 TGCGCCAGCAGCGCCTCAGGACAGGGGGACACCGGGGAGCTGTTTTTT CASSASGQGDTGELFF
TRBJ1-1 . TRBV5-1 TGCGCCAGCAGCCCTATCACAGGGTGGGTGACTGAAGCTTTCTTT CASSPITGWVTEAFF
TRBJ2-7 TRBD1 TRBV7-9 TGTGCCATCAGGACAGGGGACTACGAGCAGTACTTC CAIRTGDYEQYF
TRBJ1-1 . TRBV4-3 TGCGCCAGCAGCCAAGACGGGATCACACCTGACACTGAAGCTTTCTTT CASSQDGITPDTEAFF
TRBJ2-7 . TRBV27 TGTGCCAGCAGTTTAAGTGTCAGGGGGGAGGACGAGCAGTACTTC CASSLSVRGEDEQYF
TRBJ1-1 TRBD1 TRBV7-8 TGTGCCAGCAGCTGGGACAGGGACGAAGCTTTCTTT CASSWDRDEAFF
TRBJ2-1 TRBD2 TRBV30 TGTGCCTGGGCGGCGGGAGTCATGGGTAGTGAGCAGTTCTTC CAWAAGVMGSEQFF
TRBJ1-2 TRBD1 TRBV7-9 TGTGCCAGCAGCCCCGGTGGGGACAGGGTATATTCGGGCTACACCTTC CASSPGGDRVYSGYTF
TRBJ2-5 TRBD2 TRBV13 TGTGCCAGCAGCTTAGGACTAGCGGGGGGCGGAGAGACCCAGTACTTC CASSLGLAGGGETQYF
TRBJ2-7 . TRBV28 TGTGCCAGCAGCTGGCAGGGCTACGAGCAGTACTTC CASSWQGYEQYF
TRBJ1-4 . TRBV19 TGTGCCAGTACCATGAGGGGGGGTTCTAATGAAAAACTGTTTTTT CASTMRGGSNEKLFF
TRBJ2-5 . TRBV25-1 TGTGCCAGCAGTGAATATCGAGAGACCCAGTACTTC CASSEYRETQYF
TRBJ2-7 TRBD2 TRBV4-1 TGCGCCAGCAGCCAACGACTAGCGGGGGCCACCTACGAGCAGTACTTC CASSQRLAGATYEQYF
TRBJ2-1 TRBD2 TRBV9 TGTGCCAGCAGCGCTAGCGGGAGGATTGAGCAGTTCTTC CASSASGRIEQFF
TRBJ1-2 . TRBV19 TGTGCCAGTCGCTTCAGACAGTCGAGCACCTATGGCTACACCTTC CASRFRQSSTYGYTF
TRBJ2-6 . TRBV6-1 TGTGCCAGCAGCAGACAGAGCTCTGGGGCCAACGTCCTGACTTTC CASSRQSSGANVLTF
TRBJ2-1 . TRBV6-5 TGTGCCAGCAGTTACAGCGGACCTTACAATGAGCAGTTCTTC CASSYSGPYNEQFF
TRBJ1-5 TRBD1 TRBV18 TGTGCCAGCTCACCATCCAGGGGGGAGAATCAGCCCCAGCATTTT CASSPSRGENQPQHF
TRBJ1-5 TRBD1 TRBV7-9 TGTGCCAGCAGCCCAGACAGGGCCGGTCAGCCCCAGCATTTT CASSPDRAGQPQHF
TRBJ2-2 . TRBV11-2 TGTGCCAGCAGCTTAGATAGGAGGATAGCGACGAACACCGGGGAGCTGTTTTTT CASSLDRRIATNTGELFF
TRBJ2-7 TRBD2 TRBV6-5 TGTGCCAGCAGGGCAGGCGGGAGCTCCTACGAGCAGTACTTC CASRAGGSSYEQYF
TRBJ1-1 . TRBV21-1 TGTGCCAGCAGCAAATCGGGACTGACGAACACTGAAGCTTTCTTT CASSKSGLTNTEAFF
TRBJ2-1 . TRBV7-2 TGTGCCAGCAGCTTTTTTAACCGAGCCTACAATGAGCAGTTCTTC CASSFFNRAYNEQFF
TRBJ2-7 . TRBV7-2 TGTGCCAGCAGTCCCCCCCACTACGAGCAGTACTTC CASSPPHYEQYF
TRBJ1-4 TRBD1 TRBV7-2 TGTGCCAGCAGCTCAACAGGGGTACTGTTTTTT CASSSTGVLFF
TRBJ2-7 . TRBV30 TGTGCCTGGAGTGTACGAGGGAACGAGCAGTACTTC CAWSVRGNEQYF
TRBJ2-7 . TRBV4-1 TGCGCCAGCAGCCAAGAACAGGTTTTGGGCGAGCAGTACTTC CASSQEQVLGEQYF
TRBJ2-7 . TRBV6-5 TGTGCCAGCAGTTACCCGGGTCGCGGCTACGAGCAGTACTTC CASSYPGRGYEQYF
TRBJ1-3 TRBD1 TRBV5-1 TGCGCCAGCAGCTTGGGAACCGGGACAGGGGGCCCTGGAAACACCATATATTTT CASSLGTGTGGPGNTIYF
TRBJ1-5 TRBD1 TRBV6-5 TGTGCCAGTTCAGGGGGCTATAGCAATCAGCCCCAGCATTTT CASSGGYSNQPQHF
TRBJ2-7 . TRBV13 TGTGCCAGCAGCTTAGGGCCCTTGAGCTCCTACGAGCAGTACTTC CASSLGPLSSYEQYF
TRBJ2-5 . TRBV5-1 TGCGCCAGCAGCTTGGTGGCAAGCCAAGAGACCCAGTACTTC CASSLVASQETQYF
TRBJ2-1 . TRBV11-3 TGTGCCAGCAGCTTGGACAGCTACAATGAGCAGTTCTTC CASSLDSYNEQFF
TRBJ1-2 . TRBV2 TGTGCCAGCAGAGGTACGGGGTTCGACTATGGCTACACCTTC CASRGTGFDYGYTF
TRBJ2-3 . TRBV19 TGTGCCAGTAGTAACCAACTAGCAACAGATACGCAGTATTTT CASSNQLATDTQYF
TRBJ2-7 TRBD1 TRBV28 TGTGCCAGCAGTTTTGAACAGGGGTTGCCCTCCTACGAGCAGTACTTC CASSFEQGLPSYEQYF
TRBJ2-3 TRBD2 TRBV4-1 TGCGCCAGCAGCCAAGGGGTCACTAGCGGGGGGGCTGGAGATACGCAGTATTTT CASSQGVTSGGAGDTQYF
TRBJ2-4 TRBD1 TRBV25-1 TGTGCCAGCAGTGGCCGGGACAGACAGTACTTC CASSGRDRQYF
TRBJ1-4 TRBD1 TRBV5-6 TGTGCCAGCAGCTCGAAACAGGGGGTTAATGAAAAACTGTTTTTT CASSSKQGVNEKLFF
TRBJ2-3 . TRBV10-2 TGCGCCAGCAGCGGTTCAGACTCCACAGATACGCAGTATTTT CASSGSDSTDTQYF
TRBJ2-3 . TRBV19 TGTGCCAGTAGTATTTCGAGGACAGATACGCAGTATTTT CASSISRTDTQYF
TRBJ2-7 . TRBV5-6 TGTGCCAGCAGCTTGTCAGGGACTCTATCCTACGAGCAGTACTTC CASSLSGTLSYEQYF
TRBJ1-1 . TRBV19 TGTGCCAGTAGTATAGCTGGGCAGACTGAAGCTTTCTTT CASSIAGQTEAFF
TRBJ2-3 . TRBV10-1 TGCGCCAGCAGTGAGTCGATAGGAGTCACAGATACGCAGTATTTT CASSESIGVTDTQYF
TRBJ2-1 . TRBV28 TGTGCCAGCAGTCTCCCATTACAGGGCGGCAATGAGCAGTTCTTC CASSLPLQGGNEQFF
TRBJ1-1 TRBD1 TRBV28 TGTGCCAGCAGTTCCCCCGGGACAGCGGACCTGAACACTGAAGCTTTCTTT CASSSPGTADLNTEAFF
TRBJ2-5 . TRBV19 TGTGCCAGTAGAGCGGAGGGGGCGGGAGAGACCCAGTACTTC CASRAEGAGETQYF
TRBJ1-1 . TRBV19 TGTGCCAGTAGTGGGTGGATTTCGGGGAGGGGGAACACTGAAGCTTTCTTT CASSGWISGRGNTEAFF
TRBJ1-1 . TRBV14 TGTGCCAGCAGCCGTCTTTTAGACACTGAAGCTTTCTTT CASSRLLDTEAFF
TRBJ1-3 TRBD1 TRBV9 TGTGCCAGCAGCGTAGATCCCTTGGACAGGTACGCTGGAAACACCATATATTTT CASSVDPLDRYAGNTIYF
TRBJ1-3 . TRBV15 TGTGCCACCAGCAGACGAAGACAGGCCAACTCTGGAAACACCATATATTTT CATSRRRQANSGNTIYF
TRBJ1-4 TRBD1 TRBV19 TGTGCCAGTAGTGGCCAGGGGGCGTCAACTAATGAAAAACTGTTTTTT CASSGQGASTNEKLFF